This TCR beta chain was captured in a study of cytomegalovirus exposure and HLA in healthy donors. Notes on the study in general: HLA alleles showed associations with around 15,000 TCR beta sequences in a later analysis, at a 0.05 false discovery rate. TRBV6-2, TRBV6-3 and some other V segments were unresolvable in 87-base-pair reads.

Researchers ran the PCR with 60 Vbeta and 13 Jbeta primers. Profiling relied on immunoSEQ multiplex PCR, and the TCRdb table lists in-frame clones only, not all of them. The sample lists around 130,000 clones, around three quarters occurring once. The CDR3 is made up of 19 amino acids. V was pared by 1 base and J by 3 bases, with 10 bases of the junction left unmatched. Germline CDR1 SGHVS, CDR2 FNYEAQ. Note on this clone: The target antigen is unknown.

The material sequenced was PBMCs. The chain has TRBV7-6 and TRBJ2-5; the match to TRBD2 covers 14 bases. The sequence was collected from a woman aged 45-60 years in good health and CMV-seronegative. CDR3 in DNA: TGTGCCAGCAGCTTAGTAGCCGTGACTAGCGGGAGGGCGAAAGAGACCCAGTACTTC. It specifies CASSLVAVTSGRAKETQYF.